This T cell receptor beta chain was documented in a study of cytomegalovirus exposure and HLA in healthy donors. Study results and limitations: Association with HLA alleles at 0.05 false discovery rate was found for 15,000 to 20,000 TCR beta sequences in a later analysis.

The CDR3 consists of 15 residues. J was trimmed by 2 bases and V by 2 bases; bases with no gene match: 7. Germline V CDR1 and CDR2: SGHNT, YYREEE (reference sequence). About this clone itself: The antigen remains unidentified.

The study ran its PCR with 60 Vbeta and 13 Jbeta primers. Profiled with immunoSEQ multiplex PCR; TCRdb holds only in-frame clones, not every one. Of 120,000 to 150,000 clones in the sample, around four fifths are singletons; the top ten hold over 2%. The sequenced sample consisted of PBMCs. The receptor comes from a boy between 2 and 10 years old in good health and CMV-seronegative. V usage is TRBV5-4 and J usage is TRBJ2-7; 7 nucleotides agree with TRBD1. This CDR3 is CASSLRDRAAYEQYF. The CDR3, as DNA: TGTGCCAGCAGCTTACGAGACAGGGCTGCCTACGAGCAGTACTTC.